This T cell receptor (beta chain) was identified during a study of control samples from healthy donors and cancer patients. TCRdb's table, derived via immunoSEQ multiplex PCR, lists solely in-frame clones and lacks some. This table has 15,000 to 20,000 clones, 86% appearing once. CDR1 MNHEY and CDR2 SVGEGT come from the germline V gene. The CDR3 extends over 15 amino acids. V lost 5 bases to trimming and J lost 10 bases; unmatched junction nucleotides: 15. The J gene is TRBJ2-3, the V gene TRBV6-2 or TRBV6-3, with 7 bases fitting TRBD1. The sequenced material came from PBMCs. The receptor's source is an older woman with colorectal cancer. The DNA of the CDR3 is TGTGCCAGCAGTCGACAGGGCCGCAGGGCAGAGGCGCAGTATTTT. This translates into CASSRQGRRAEAQYF.